This T cell receptor beta chain derives from a study of cytomegalovirus exposure and HLA in healthy donors. In the study overall: Membership in the Caucasian-associated ancestry cluster was found for 81% of fewer than 450 genotyped donors.

CDR1 is SGHAT and CDR2 is FQNNGV in the germline V gene. This CDR3 is 13 amino acids long. V lost 5 bases and J 9 bases, leaving 11 bases between the germline ends. Use of 60 Vbeta and 13 Jbeta primers characterized the PCR. The repertoire was sequenced with immunoSEQ multiplex PCR; TCRdb's copy has only in-frame clones and lacks some. The table includes 150,000 to 200,000 clones, roughly 80% detected once. The sequencing sample was made of PBMCs. This sequence was found in a woman between 40 and 50 years old in good health and CMV-seropositive. The chain is built from TRBV11-2 and TRBJ1-6, with unresolved D. In nucleotides, the CDR3 is TGTGCCAGCAGCCTGGAGATGAGTTCACCCCTCCACTTT. Translated, it gives CASSLEMSSPLHF.